This TCR beta chain was sequenced in a study of blood T cell repertoires in COVID-19. Study as a whole: The analysed material was cDNA or gDNA that came from T cells, B-cell-depleted T cells, or PBMCs.

Original methodology: Cell counts per sample came from amplifying reference gene primers. Assay: immunoSEQ multiplex PCR; the TCRdb copy retains only in-frame clones and omits some. The DNA was the basis for D and trimming; V, J and clone size are from that table. Of 150,000 to 200,000 clones in the sample, 85% to 95% are singletons; the top ten hold less than 2%. This CDR3 has 17 amino acids. V lost 4 bases, J lost 3 bases, and 21 bases lay in between. Germline V CDR1 and CDR2: SGHTS, YDEGEE. Recruited during active infection, patients (from Seattle) were subsequently followed longitudinally. The TCR sequence derives from a woman aged 60-75 years with COVID-19, enrolled during active disease. Material: peripheral blood. V gene TRBV5-8 combines with J gene TRBJ2-3, with D perhaps matching TRBD2 (6 bases). DNA of the CDR3: TGTGCCAGCAGCCCAGACGGGAGCCGTTCGAGGACAGATACGCAGTATTTT. Translation gives CASSPDGSRSRTDTQYF.